The rows below give T cell receptor beta chains drawn from one sample of a study of T cell repertoires in cytomegalovirus infection. MiXCR, run by TCRdb on the reads, gives a single entry per CDR3 protein. The top ten hold around 4% of the sample, which has roughly 320,000 distinct CDR3 sequences, over 7.5% seen once. The specimen was PBMCs. Receptors were obtained from a human donor in good health (CMV status not recorded). Some clones in this sample may be carry-over from other donors' samples. The CDR3 runs from the conserved cysteine through the conserved F or W. The D gene is left open where the match is weak. Clone size is stated in some rows and not others, as once, few, many or a class when expanded.

V	size	J	D	CDR3	DNA
TRBV12-5	many	TRBJ2-1	NA	CASQGVSYNEQFF	TGTGCTAGCCAAGGGGTATCCTACAATGAGCAGTTCTTC
TRBV19	NA	TRBJ1-2	TRBD1	CASSIQVMTGTGYTF	TGTGCCAGTAGTATTCAAGTCATGACAGGGACCGGCTACACCTTC
TRBV10-1	NA	TRBJ2-6	NA	CASGESGANVLTF	TGCGCCAGCGGTGAATCCGGGGCCAACGTCCTGACTTTC
TRBV30	few	TRBJ1-6	NA	CAWSVQANSPLHF	TGTGCCTGGAGTGTTCAGGCTAATTCACCCCTCCACTTT
TRBV12-3/TRBV12-4	many	TRBJ1-1	NA	CASTKETRAFF	TGTGCCAGCACCAAGGAAACGAGGGCTTTCTTT
TRBV20-1	few	TRBJ2-1	TRBD2	CSAHRIAGAYNEQFF	TGCAGTGCTCATCGAATAGCGGGAGCCTACAATGAGCAGTTCTTC
TRBV28	many	TRBJ2-7	NA	CASSGRDGTWEQYF	TGTGCCAGCAGCGGCAGGGACGGTACGTGGGAGCAGTACTTC
TRBV28	many	TRBJ1-5	NA	CASSLTPGGGNQPQHF	TGTGCCAGCAGTTTAACTCCTGGGGGTGGCAATCAGCCCCAGCATTTT
TRBV19	NA	TRBJ1-2	NA	CASSTQGWGGYTF	TGTGCCAGTAGCACACAGGGATGGGGTGGCTACACCTTC
TRBV27	NA	TRBJ2-5	TRBD2	CASSLNGGRFETQYF	TGTGCCAGCAGTTTAAACGGCGGGAGATTTGAGACCCAGTACTTC
TRBV7-2	NA	TRBJ2-3	TRBD2	CASSLSSGMDTQYF	TGTGCCAGCAGCCTGTCTAGCGGGATGGATACGCAGTATTTT
TRBV18	few	TRBJ1-3	NA	CASSPQGVPGNTIYF	TGTGCCAGCTCACCCCAGGGTGTCCCTGGAAACACCATATATTTT
TRBV15	many	TRBJ1-2	TRBD1	CATSRDRTGSYGYTF	TGTGCCACCAGCAGAGATCGGACAGGGAGCTATGGCTACACCTTC
TRBV7-9	NA	TRBJ2-7	NA	CASSFEAGPYEQYF	TGTGCCAGCAGCTTCGAGGCCGGACCCTACGAGCAGTACTTC
TRBV7-9	many	TRBJ2-4	NA	CASSVLSLGTKNIQYF	TGTGCCAGCAGCGTACTGTCTCTAGGGACCAAAAACATTCAGTACTTC
TRBV29-1	NA	TRBJ2-1	NA	CSVGKPSSYNEQFF	TGCAGCGTTGGCAAGCCTAGCTCCTACAATGAGCAGTTCTTC
TRBV7-3	many	TRBJ2-5	NA	CASSSARGQETQYF	TGTGCCAGCAGCTCGGCGCGGGGCCAAGAGACCCAGTACTTC
TRBV12-3/TRBV12-4	NA	TRBJ1-2	NA	CASSPAEGGRGYTF	TGTGCCAGCAGCCCCGCAGAGGGCGGACGCGGCTACACCTTC
TRBV7-9	NA	TRBJ1-1	NA	CASSFVPGGGGTEAFF	TGTGCCAGCAGCTTCGTTCCTGGGGGAGGAGGAACTGAAGCTTTCTTT
TRBV7-3	NA	TRBJ2-6	NA	CASSFPGAAGANVLTF	TGTGCCAGCAGCTTCCCAGGGGCGGCGGGGGCCAACGTCCTGACTTTC
TRBV15	few	TRBJ2-7	TRBD1	CATSRSPGGSYEQYF	TGTGCCACCAGCAGATCACCAGGGGGATCCTACGAGCAGTACTTC
TRBV6-5	NA	TRBJ1-6	NA	CASSYPRGGSPLHF	TGTGCCAGCAGTTACCCGCGGGGTGGTTCACCCCTCCACTTT
TRBV7-2	many	TRBJ2-1	TRBD2	CASSLRREGRVGGHNEQFF	TGTGCCAGCAGCTTAAGGCGGGAGGGCCGGGTGGGGGGACACAATGAGCAGTTCTTC
TRBV28	NA	TRBJ2-4	TRBD1	CASRLDRVWNIQYF	TGTGCCAGCAGACTGGACAGGGTATGGAACATTCAGTACTTC
TRBV6-5	NA	TRBJ2-6	NA	CASTRGTLSSGANVLTF	TGTGCCAGTACCAGGGGGACTCTTAGCTCTGGGGCCAACGTCCTGACTTTC
TRBV7-2	many	TRBJ1-1	TRBD1	CASSFGRGLMGEAFF	TGTGCCAGCAGCTTTGGCAGGGGGCTGATGGGTGAAGCTTTCTTT
TRBV20-1	NA	TRBJ2-1	TRBD2	CSARVAGGPVHNEQFF	TGCAGTGCTAGGGTGGCGGGAGGGCCTGTCCACAATGAGCAGTTCTTC
TRBV19	NA	TRBJ2-1	NA	CASSIWQNFGEQFF	TGTGCCAGTAGTATATGGCAGAACTTTGGTGAGCAGTTCTTC
TRBV20-1	few	TRBJ1-5	NA	CSARAGGPQHF	TGCAGTGCTAGAGCAGGAGGGCCCCAGCATTTT
TRBV6-1	few	TRBJ2-3	NA	CASSPRRTDTQYF	TGTGCCAGCAGTCCGCGTCGCACAGATACGCAGTATTTT
TRBV7-9	many	TRBJ1-1	NA	CASSAGQRGNTEAFF	TGTGCCAGCAGCGCGGGACAACGCGGGAACACTGAAGCTTTCTTT
TRBV3-1	many	TRBJ2-6	NA	CASSQGGGANVLTF	TGTGCCAGCAGCCAGGGAGGTGGGGCCAACGTCCTGACTTTC
TRBV5-1	NA	TRBJ1-6	TRBD1	CASGFGQGQRSPLHF	TGCGCCAGCGGCTTTGGACAGGGACAAAGGTCACCCCTCCACTTT
TRBV7-2	few	TRBJ2-7	TRBD2	CASSKGGSGRAGEQYF	TGTGCCAGCAGCAAAGGGGGTAGCGGGAGGGCGGGGGAGCAGTACTTC
TRBV7-2	many	TRBJ2-3	NA	CASSRQIRTDTQYF	TGTGCCAGCAGCCGTCAAATTCGAACAGATACGCAGTATTTT
TRBV6-6	NA	TRBJ2-5	NA	CASSSLGGRVVWETQYF	TGTGCCAGCAGTTCACTCGGGGGTCGGGTGGTTTGGGAGACCCAGTACTTC
TRBV5-4	many	TRBJ2-3	NA	CASRGDGTDTQYF	TGTGCCAGCAGAGGTGACGGTACAGATACGCAGTATTTT
TRBV6-5	NA	TRBJ1-5	NA	CASSSRQAGNQPQHF	TGTGCCAGCAGTTCCAGGCAGGCGGGCAATCAGCCCCAGCATTTT
TRBV27	NA	TRBJ1-5	TRBD1	CASSFDGRGQDSNQPQHF	TGTGCCAGCAGTTTTGACGGCAGGGGGCAGGATAGCAATCAGCCCCAGCATTTT
TRBV6-1	many	TRBJ1-2	NA	CASSELQGYDGYTF	TGTGCCAGCAGTGAGCTGCAGGGATATGATGGCTACACCTTC
TRBV7-2	NA	TRBJ2-1	TRBD2	CASTLSGVSYNEQFF	TGTGCCAGCACCCTTAGCGGGGTGTCCTACAATGAGCAGTTCTTC
TRBV7-6	few	TRBJ1-1	NA	CASSWVAGTEAFF	TGTGCCAGCAGCTGGGTAGCGGGAACTGAAGCTTTCTTT
TRBV4-3	NA	TRBJ2-1	NA	CASSQDNKVEQFF	TGCGCCAGCAGCCAAGATAACAAGGTTGAGCAGTTCTTC
TRBV6-6	NA	TRBJ2-4	TRBD1	CASSGDRGNIQYF	TGTGCCAGCAGTGGGGACAGAGGAAACATTCAGTACTTC
TRBV2	many	TRBJ2-1	TRBD1	CASSEAQTGFNNEQFF	TGTGCCAGCAGTGAAGCACAGACAGGGTTTAACAATGAGCAGTTCTTC
TRBV28	NA	TRBJ2-3	TRBD2	CASRRPTSGSADTQYF	TGTGCCAGCAGACGTCCGACTAGCGGGAGTGCAGATACGCAGTATTTT
TRBV20-1	many	TRBJ1-2	TRBD1	CSAYGQGLYGYTF	TGCAGTGCTTACGGACAGGGCCTCTATGGCTACACCTTC
TRBV7-9	few	TRBJ1-1	NA	CASRRVSGNTEAFF	TGTGCCAGCAGACGCGTCTCCGGGAACACTGAAGCTTTCTTT
TRBV7-2	many	TRBJ2-2	TRBD2	CASSLAAGVLGELFF	TGTGCCAGCAGCTTAGCAGCGGGAGTTCTCGGGGAGCTGTTTTTT
TRBV6-2/TRBV6-3	few	TRBJ1-1	NA	CASSYSPGWGEAFF	TGTGCCAGCAGTTACTCGCCAGGGTGGGGTGAAGCTTTCTTT
TRBV7-9	few	TRBJ2-1	NA	CASKEGGKKYNEQFF	TGTGCCAGCAAGGAGGGGGGAAAAAAGTACAATGAGCAGTTCTTC
TRBV12-3/TRBV12-4	NA	TRBJ1-2	NA	CSSSENDSRNYGYTF	TGTTCCAGCAGTGAGAACGACAGCCGAAACTATGGCTACACCTTC
TRBV7-2	NA	TRBJ2-1	NA	CASSLNLLRGNYNEQFF	TGTGCCAGCAGCTTAAATCTCTTGAGGGGAAACTACAATGAGCAGTTCTTC